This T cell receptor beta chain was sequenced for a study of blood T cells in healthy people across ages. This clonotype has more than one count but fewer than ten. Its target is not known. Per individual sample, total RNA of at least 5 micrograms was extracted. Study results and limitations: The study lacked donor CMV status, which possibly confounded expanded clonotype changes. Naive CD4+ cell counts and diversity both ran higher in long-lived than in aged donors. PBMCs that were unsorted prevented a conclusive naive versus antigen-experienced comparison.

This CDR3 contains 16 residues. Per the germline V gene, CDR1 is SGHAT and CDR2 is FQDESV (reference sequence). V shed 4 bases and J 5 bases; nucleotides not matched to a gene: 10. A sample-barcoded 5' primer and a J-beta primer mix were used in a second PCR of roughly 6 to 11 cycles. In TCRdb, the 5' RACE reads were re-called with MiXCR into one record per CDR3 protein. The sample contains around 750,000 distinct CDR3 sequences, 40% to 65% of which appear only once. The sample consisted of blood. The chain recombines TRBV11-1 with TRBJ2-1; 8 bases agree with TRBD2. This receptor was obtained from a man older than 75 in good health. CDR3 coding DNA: TGTGCCAGCAGCTCTCATACTAGCGGTATTAACAATGAGCAGTTCTTC. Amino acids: CASSSHTSGINNEQFF.